The 22 T cell receptor beta chains given below trace back to one sample, sequenced in a study of T cells in Graves' hyperthyroidism and ophthalmopathy. Using RNA transcripts as the source, TCR beta CDR3 regions were amplified. HTBI primers drove first-round RT-PCR of the TCR CDR3. TCRdb redid the calling of the multiplex PCR reads with MiXCR, one entry per CDR3 protein. The sample contains 540,000 or so distinct CDR3 sequences, about a sixth of which appear only once. Material: blood. Source of these receptors: a woman in her 30s with Graves' hyperthyroidism.

This clonotype was picked up many times. The V call is TRBV3-1, the J call TRBJ2-1; a weak D match, TRBD1 (6 bases). The germline gives CDR1 LGHDT, CDR2 YNNKEL (reference sequence). This CDR3 has 13 residues. V was clipped by 4 bases and J by 8 bases, with 12 bases between them. CDR3 in amino acids: CASSRTVRDEQFF. DNA for the CDR3: TGTGCCAGCAGCCGGACAGTACGGGATGAGCAGTTCTTC.

This clonotype was seen a handful of times. The CDR3, as DNA: TGTGCCACCAGGGGGGGACCATACAATGAGCAGTTCTTC. This translates into CATRGGPYNEQFF. This chain joins TRBV24-1 and TRBJ2-1; maybe TRBD2 (6 bases). Looked up from germline, CDR1 is KGHDR and CDR2 is SFDVKD. The V end lost 7 bases, the J end lost 4 bases, and 10 bases lay between the germline ends. CDR3 size: 13 residues.

In this sample, this clonotype turned up many times. The chain uses TRBV7-9 and TRBJ2-3; TRBD1 aligns across 10 bases. This CDR3 contains 16 residues. V dropped 5 bases and J dropped 2; count of bases not matched to a gene: 7. Looked up from germline, CDR1 is SEHNR and CDR2 is FQNEAQ (reference sequence). The CDR3 is CASSRPGTGDTDTQYF. Here the CDR3 DNA reads TGTGCCAGCAGCCGGCCCGGGACAGGGGACACAGATACGCAGTATTTT.

This sequence joins TRBV20-1 and TRBJ1-6; weak D call: TRBD1 (6 bases). Germline V lookup: CDR1 DFQATT, CDR2 SNEGSKA (reference sequence). V gave up 6 bases and J gave up 0 bases, with 12 bases separating them. The CDR3 contains 15 residues. The CDR3 spells CSARKDSSYNSPLHF. The CDR3 coding sequence is TGCAGTGCAAGAAAGGACAGCTCCTATAATTCACCCCTCCACTTT.

With regard to this clonotype: One end of the junction varies from germline; a read error may be responsible. J is TRBJ2-7 and V is TRBV28; no firm D call. The germline gives CDR1 MDHEN, CDR2 SYDVKM. The CDR3 length is 14 residues. CDR3 sequence: CASSLTARSYKQYF. CDR3 bases: TGTGCCAGCAGTTTAACCGCCAGGAGCTACAAGCAGTACTTC.

The chain has TRBV9 and TRBJ2-1; perhaps TRBD1 as D (5 bases). CDR3 length: 14 amino acids. CDR1 and CDR2 from the germline V gene are SGDLS and YYNGEE. The V end was cut by 0 bases, the J end by 9 bases, with 13 bases between. The CDR3 nucleotides are TGTGCCAGCAGCGTAGTAGGACATTTTGGTGAGCAGTTCTTC. Translation gives CASSVVGHFGEQFF. Full variable domain (missing parts from reference TRBV9 and TRBJ2-1): DSGVTQTPKHLITATGQRVTLRCSPRSGDLSVYWYQQSLDQGLQFLIQYYNGEERAKGNILERFSAQQFPDLHSELNLSSLELGDSALYFCASSVVGHFGEQFFGPGTRLTVL.

J is TRBJ1-6 and V is TRBV7-2; D gene uncertain. Germline V gene data show CDR1 as SGHTA and CDR2 as FQGNSA. V was pared by 5 bases and J by 15 bases, with 23 bases between. The CDR3 consists of 15 residues. The CDR3 DNA is TGTGCCAGCAGCGGACGATCGGACCCCACACTGGGCCTCCACTTT. Translated: CASSGRSDPTLGLHF.

This chain links TRBV7-3 with TRBJ2-2; D may be TRBD1 or TRBD2 (5 bases each). V was clipped by 7 bases and J by 2 bases, with 11 bases between them. Germline loops: CDR1 SGHTA, CDR2 FQGTGA. This CDR3 has 14 amino acids. CDR3 sequence: CASTRDGNTGELFF. As DNA, the CDR3 is TGTGCCAGCACACGGGACGGAAACACCGGGGAGCTGTTTTTT.

This sequence joins TRBV19 and TRBJ2-2; maybe TRBD1 (5 bases). CDR3 length: 16 amino acids. Germline CDR1 LNHDA, CDR2 SQIVND (reference sequence). Trimming shortened V by 6 bases and J by 6 bases, and 20 bases separated the two germline ends. This chain's CDR3 is CASSKNRRQGAGELFF. CDR3 nucleotides: TGTGCCAGTAGCAAGAACAGGCGTCAAGGGGCCGGGGAGCTGTTTTTT.

This clonotype occurred many times. The chain links TRBV20-1 to TRBJ2-1; 8 bases are shared with TRBD2. J gave up 7 bases and V 0 bases, and 8 bases lay outside the gene matches. CDR1 DFQATT and CDR2 SNEGSKA come from the germline V gene (reference sequence). This CDR3 contains 15 residues. Written as DNA, the CDR3 is TGCAGTGCTAGAGATGGAGCGGGAGTTTCGAATGAGCAGTTCTTC. Translation: CSARDGAGVSNEQFF.

Of note for this clonotype: Given a much more abundant clone one base away, this may be a read error. CDR3 region: CASSPRGGSFEAFF. The CDR3 DNA sequence: TGTGCCAGCTCACCAAGGGGAGGCTCGTTTGAAGCTTTCTTT. V and J are TRBV18 and TRBJ1-1; tentative D call: TRBD1 (5 bases). V was trimmed by 2 bases and J by 7 bases, leaving 14 bases between them. The CDR3 covers 14 residues. The germline V gene has CDR1 KGHSH and CDR2 LQKENI.

In its sample, this clonotype was seen many times. The rearrangement uses TRBV7-2 and TRBJ2-1, with TRBD1 matching 8 bases. This CDR3 has 16 amino acids. The V gene's germline CDR1 is SGHTA and CDR2 FQGNSA. The J segment lost 9 bases and the V segment lost 7 bases, leaving 17 bases of the junction unmatched. The CDR3 DNA is TGTGCCAGCACCTTCGCCAGACAGGGGACCAGGGGTGAGCAGTTCTTC. This gives the protein CASTFARQGTRGEQFF. Filled out from reference TRBV7-2 and TRBJ2-1, the complete variable domain reads GAGVSQSPSNKVTEKGKDVELRCDPISGHTALYWYRQSLGQGLEFLIYFQGNSAPDKSGLPSDRFSAERTGGSVSTLTIQRTQQEDSAVYLCASTFARQGTRGEQFFGPGTRLTVL.

This clonotype was observed at least ten times. The chain combines TRBV20-1 with TRBJ2-3, with a tentative D call TRBD1 (6 bases). Trimming pared 0 bases from V and 5 bases from J, leaving 15 bases between. In germline, CDR1 is DFQATT, CDR2 SNEGSKA (reference sequence). This CDR3 region has 15 residues. CDR3 nucleotides: TGCAGTGCTAGAGAGGACAGTCCTTGGAAAGATACGCAGTATTTT. It is translated as CSAREDSPWKDTQYF.

This clonotype has more than one count but fewer than ten. This chain uses TRBV7-2 with TRBJ1-5, with D maybe TRBD1 (6 bases). The germline gives CDR1 SGHTA, CDR2 FQGNSA. Trimming took off 4 bases at V and 9 bases at J, with 13 bases between the two ends. This CDR3 contains 13 residues. CDR3 loop: CASSSQTGRPQHF. As DNA, the CDR3 is TGTGCCAGCAGCTCCCAGACAGGCCGGCCCCAGCATTTT.

This clonotype was counted many times. The rearrangement uses TRBV5-1 and TRBJ2-3; D uncertain. Germline loops: CDR1 SGHRS, CDR2 YFSETQ. The CDR3 is made up of 13 amino acids. Between the trimmed V and J ends, which lost 5 bases and 2 bases, there was a span of 9 bases. CDR3 residues: CASSRAPTDTQYF. The CDR3 DNA is TGCGCCAGCAGTAGGGCGCCCACAGATACGCAGTATTTT.

This clonotype was detected many times. The CDR3 sequence: CASSKTGSAWQPQHF. The CDR3 region has the DNA TGTGCCAGCAGTAAAACAGGGAGCGCCTGGCAGCCCCAGCATTTT. This chain connects TRBV12-3 or TRBV12-4 to TRBJ1-5; weak D call: TRBD1 (6 bases). There are 15 residues in the CDR3. V was shortened by 5 bases and J by 7 bases, with 18 bases between the two germline ends.

This clonotype was counted ten times or more. The chain uses TRBV5-1 and TRBJ2-3; D unresolved. The CDR3 has 14 amino acids. The V gene's germline CDR1 is SGHRS and CDR2 YFSETQ. Trimming stripped 7 bases from V and 0 bases from J, with 12 bases between. The CDR3 nucleotides read TGCGCCAGCTGGAAGCTCCCTAGCACAGATACGCAGTATTTT. Its protein is CASWKLPSTDTQYF.

The rearrangement uses TRBV7-9 and TRBJ2-2; 10 positions match TRBD2. CDR1 SEHNR and CDR2 FQNEAQ come from the germline V gene (reference sequence). The trim removed 4 bases at V and 3 bases at J, leaving 8 bases unmatched. This CDR3 comprises 17 residues. Written as DNA, the CDR3 is TGTGCCAGCAGCTCGCTTAGGACTAGCGGATACACCGGGGAGCTGTTTTTT. Translating gives CASSSLRTSGYTGELFF.

The V and J genes are TRBV28 and TRBJ1-5; D ambiguous. CDR3 length equals 15 residues. V dropped 2 bases and J dropped 9 bases, with 17 bases sitting between them. CDR1 is MDHEN and CDR2 is SYDVKM in the germline V gene. The CDR3 sequence: CASSLGSAYLRPQHF. DNA of the CDR3: TGTGCCAGCAGTTTAGGGTCTGCGTATCTCAGGCCCCAGCATTTT.

The sample holds a few counts of this clonotype. The rearrangement joins TRBV20-1 to TRBJ2-1, with 9 bases aligning to TRBD1. Germline CDR1 DFQATT, CDR2 SNEGSKA (reference sequence). There are 14 residues in the CDR3. V dropped 6 bases and J dropped 3; count of bases not matched to a gene: 6. CDR3 sequence: CSAEGGQGYNEQFF. CDR3 DNA sequence: TGCAGTGCGGAGGGGGGACAGGGCTACAATGAGCAGTTCTTC.

Ten or more counts support this clonotype. V gene TRBV3-1 combines with J gene TRBJ2-3, with TRBD2 matching over 10 bases. The CDR3 extends over 14 amino acids. V shed 5 bases and J 6 bases; nucleotides not matched to a gene: 5. The V gene's germline CDR1 is LGHDT and CDR2 YNNKEL (reference sequence). CDR3 DNA: TGTGCCAGCAGCTCTAGCGGGAGACGGGATACGCAGTATTTT. The encoded protein is CASSSSGRRDTQYF.

This clonotype was seen many times. The V call is TRBV18, the J call TRBJ1-2; 9 bases are a match to TRBD1. V trimming: 3 bases; J trimming: 6 bases; junction bases outside the gene matches: 5. The germline CDR1 and CDR2 sequences are KGHSH and LQKENI. The CDR3 extends over 14 amino acids. The CDR3 protein is CASSPRQGEDGYTF. CDR3 nucleotide sequence: TGTGCCAGCTCACCGCGACAGGGGGAGGATGGCTACACCTTC.